The T cell receptor beta chain described here comes from a study of vaccination and CD4 T cells after COVID-19. Study context: Post-COVID draws came a median about 91 days after diagnosis (range 35 to 161).

CDR3 length: 14 residues. The J segment lost 1 base and the V segment lost 7 bases, leaving 6 bases of the junction unmatched. The germline CDR1 and CDR2 sequences are SQVTM and ANQGSEA. Sequence data for DNA of cultured CD4+ T cells were generated by the Oncomine TCR Beta short-read assay. Investigators isolated genomic DNA from cultured CD4+ T cells. MiXCR, run by TCRdb on the PCR reads, gives a single entry per CDR3 protein. The sample has tens of thousands of distinct CDR3 sequences, roughly two fifths seen once. Time point meaning: late sampling 161 to 241 days after vaccination in three convalescent patients. Treatment in this sample: approximately nine-day PBMC culture with coronavirus spike peptide pools or control peptides (ViraFEST assay). With regard to this clonotype: What it binds is not known.

Specimen: CD4+ T cells from blood, cultured in vitro, collected about 7 months after SARS-CoV-2 vaccination. The chain couples TRBV29-1 to TRBJ2-1, with 8 bases fitting TRBD1. The receptor was isolated from a human donor who had recovered from COVID-19. The CDR3 DNA is TGCAGCGCCAGGGGGCACAAATCCTACAATGAGCAGTTCTTC. Encoded protein: CSARGHKSYNEQFF.